This passage covers 13 T cell receptor beta chains from one sample sequenced in a study of T-cell reconstitution after alpha-beta-depleted transplantation in children. As it was prepared, the TCRbeta library received unique molecular identifiers. Via MiXCR, TCRdb re-called the PCR reads, giving one row per CDR3 protein. The repertoire consists of some 300,000 distinct CDR3 sequences, with about a tenth occurring once and the leading ten covering less than 9%. The source material was PBMCs, sampled before TCRalphabeta/CD19-depleted stem cell transplant. The source of these receptors is a boy in the first two years of life with acute myeloid leukemia, due to receive a stem cell transplant.

Many counts were recorded for this clonotype. The V call is TRBV12-3 or TRBV12-4, the J call TRBJ2-7; D is uncertain. This CDR3 is built from 14 residues. Trimming took 6 bases from V and 0 from J, leaving 12 bases between them. The CDR3 DNA follows: TGTGCCAGCAGCCCCCCCGGCTACTCCTACGAGCAGTACTTC. This translates into CASSPPGYSYEQYF.

In this sample, this clonotype turned up a few times. The chain uses TRBV7-9 and TRBJ1-1; D is ambiguous. The CDR3 loop spans 14 amino acids. Germline CDR1 reads SEHNR; CDR2 reads FQNEAQ (reference sequence). Trimming left V 0 bases short and J 3 bases short, with 8 bases between. CDR3 coding DNA: TGTGCCAGCAGCTTAGCTCCCCCTGACACTGAAGCTTTCTTT. It specifies CASSLAPPDTEAFF.

The chain links TRBV5-1 to TRBJ2-7; 8 bases agree with TRBD2. The CDR3 sequence is 15 residues long. The junction had 7 bases not matched to a gene; V was cut back by 3 bases and J by 2 bases. Germline CDR1 is SGHRS and CDR2 is YFSETQ. The CDR3 sequence is CASSSTSGVTYEQYF. The CDR3 nucleotides read TGCGCCAGCAGCTCCACTAGCGGCGTCACCTACGAGCAGTACTTC. The full variable domain, with the rest looked up from reference TRBV5-1 and TRBJ2-7, is KAGVTQTPRYLIKTRGQQVTLSCSPISGHRSVSWYQQTPGQGLQFLFEYFSETQRNKGNFPGRFSGRQFSNSRSEMNVSTLELGDSALYLCASSSTSGVTYEQYFGPGTRLTVT.

V and J are TRBV18 and TRBJ2-2; D may be TRBD2 (5 bases). Germline V gives CDR1 KGHSH, CDR2 LQKENI. The CDR3 consists of 15 residues. Trimming took off 4 bases at V and 3 bases at J, with 12 bases between the two ends. In DNA, the CDR3 is TGTGCCAGCTCACATGAGCGGTACGACACCGGGGAGCTGTTTTTT. Residues: CASSHERYDTGELFF.

V usage is TRBV30 and J usage is TRBJ1-1, with D unclear. Per germline, CDR1 GTSNPN and CDR2 SVGIG (reference sequence). V lost 3 bases and J lost 0, with 11 bases in between. The length of the CDR3 is 14 residues. CDR3 protein: CAWSFRGVNTEAFF. CDR3 coding DNA: TGTGCCTGGAGCTTTCGCGGGGTGAACACTGAAGCTTTCTTT.

This clonotype was counted many times. The J gene is TRBJ2-1, the V gene TRBV4-2; 9 bases are shared with TRBD1. Trimming cost V 6 bases and J 2 bases; bases outside gene matches: 5. The CDR3 runs 15 residues. Germline values: CDR1 LGHNA, CDR2 YNFKEQ. CDR3 nucleotide sequence: TGTGCCAGCAGTCCCGGGACAGGGACCTACAATGAGCAGTTCTTC. Protein: CASSPGTGTYNEQFF.

In regard to this clonotype: This may stem from a read error, because a much larger clone lies one nucleotide away. The genes are TRBV29-1 and TRBJ2-3; 9 bases line up with TRBD1. The J call could be wrong; TRBJ1-5 is a better fit for the DNA end. From germline, CDR1 is SQVTM and CDR2 ANQGSEA. The CDR3 consists of 14 residues. The CDR3 reads CSVQRTGVADTQHF. The DNA of the CDR3 is TGCAGCGTACAACGGACAGGGGTGGCAGATACGCAGCATTTT.

The table lists this clonotype with many counts. This chain uses TRBV24-1 with TRBJ2-2; 7 bases match TRBD2. V trimming: 5 bases; J trimming: 6 bases; junction bases outside the gene matches: 17. The CDR3 contains 18 residues. Germline V CDR1 and CDR2: KGHDR, SFDVKD. The DNA for the CDR3 is TGTGCCACCAGTGCCCTGGGGGAGGGGAGTAGTGCAGCCGGGGAGCTGTTTTTT. Translating gives CATSALGEGSSAAGELFF.

The chain joins TRBV5-1 to TRBJ2-5; a possible D gene is TRBD2 (7 bases). Germline V gene data show CDR1 as SGHRS and CDR2 as YFSETQ. V was trimmed by 0 bases and J by 5 bases, leaving 14 bases between them. This CDR3 contains 15 residues. The DNA for the CDR3 is TGCGCCAGCAGCTTGGCTCCGGGGGGCCAGGAGACCCAGTACTTC. It is translated as CASSLAPGGQETQYF.

There are many counts of this clonotype. The rearrangement joins TRBV15 to TRBJ2-1; no firm D call. Germline V gene sequence: CDR1 LNHNV, CDR2 YYDKDF (reference sequence). The CDR3 totals 12 residues. With 1 base removed from V and 4 bases from J, the gap between germline ends came to 2 bases. CDR3 protein: CATSRVYNEQFF. The CDR3 bases are TGTGCCACCAGCAGAGTTTACAATGAGCAGTTCTTC.

This clonotype was counted only a few times. The rearrangement uses TRBV18 and TRBJ2-3; the D gene is possibly TRBD1 (6 bases). Germline V gene data show CDR1 as KGHSH and CDR2 as LQKENI. The V gene lost 5 bases and the J gene lost 3 bases, with 15 bases spanning the gap. CDR3 length: 15 amino acids. For the CDR3, the DNA is TGTGCCAGCTCAACACGACAGGCGGCGACAGATACGCAGTATTTT. It codes for CASSTRQAATDTQYF.

Many counts were recorded for this clonotype. J is TRBJ2-6 and V is TRBV15, with 8 bases lining up with TRBD1. Trimming took 3 bases from V and 0 from J; bases not matched to a gene: 4. Germline V gene sequence: CDR1 LNHNV, CDR2 YYDKDF (reference sequence). CDR3 length: 17 residues. CDR3 nucleotide sequence: TGTGCCACCAGCAGGGATCAGGGGGCCTCTGGGGCCAACGTCCTGACTTTC. This gives the protein CATSRDQGASGANVLTF.

The genes are TRBV25-1 and TRBJ2-7; D uncertain. CDR3 length equals 14 residues. Germline assignment: CDR1 MGHDK and CDR2 SYGVNS. The V end lost 1 base, the J end lost 5 bases, and 12 bases lay between the germline ends. The CDR3 region is CASSEWGRPNEQYF. DNA for the CDR3: TGTGCCAGCAGTGAATGGGGTCGCCCCAACGAGCAGTACTTC.